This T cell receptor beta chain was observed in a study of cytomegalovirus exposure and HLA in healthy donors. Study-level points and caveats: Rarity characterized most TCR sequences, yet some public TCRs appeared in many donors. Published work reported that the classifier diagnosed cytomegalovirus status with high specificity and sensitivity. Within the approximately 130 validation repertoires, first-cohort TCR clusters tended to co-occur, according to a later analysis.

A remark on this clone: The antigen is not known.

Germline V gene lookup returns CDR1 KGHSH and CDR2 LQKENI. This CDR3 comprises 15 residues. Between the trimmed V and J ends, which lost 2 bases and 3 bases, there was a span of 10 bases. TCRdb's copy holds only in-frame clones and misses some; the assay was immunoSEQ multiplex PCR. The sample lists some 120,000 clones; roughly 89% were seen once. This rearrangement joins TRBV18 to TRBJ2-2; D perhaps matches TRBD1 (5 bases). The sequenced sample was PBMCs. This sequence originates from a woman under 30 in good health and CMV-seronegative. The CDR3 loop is CASSPITTDTGELFF. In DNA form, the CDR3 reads TGTGCCAGCTCACCAATTACGACAGACACCGGGGAGCTGTTTTTT.